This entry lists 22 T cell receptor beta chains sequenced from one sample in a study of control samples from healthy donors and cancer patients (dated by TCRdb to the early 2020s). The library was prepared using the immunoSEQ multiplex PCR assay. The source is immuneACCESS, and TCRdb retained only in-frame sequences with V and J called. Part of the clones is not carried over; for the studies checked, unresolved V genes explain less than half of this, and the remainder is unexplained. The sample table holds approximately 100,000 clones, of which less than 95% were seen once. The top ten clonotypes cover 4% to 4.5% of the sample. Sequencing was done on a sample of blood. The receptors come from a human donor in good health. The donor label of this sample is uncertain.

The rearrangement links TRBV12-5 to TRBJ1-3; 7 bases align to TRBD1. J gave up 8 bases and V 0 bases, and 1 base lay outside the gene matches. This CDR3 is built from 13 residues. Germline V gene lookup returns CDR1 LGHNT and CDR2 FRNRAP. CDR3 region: CASGLVDRDTIYF. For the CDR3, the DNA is TGTGCTAGTGGTTTGGTAGACAGGGACACCATATATTTT.

CDR3 sequence reads: CASSAKFQGYEQYF. The CDR3 nucleotides are TGTGCCAGCAGCGCGAAGTTCCAAGGCTACGAGCAGTACTTC. The chain links TRBV13 to TRBJ2-7, with D unclear. This CDR3 spans 14 amino acids. Germline V gene data show CDR1 as PRHDT and CDR2 as FYEKMQ (reference sequence). The germline V and J ends were trimmed by 5 bases and 3 bases, with 14 bases remaining between them.

The CDR3 nucleotides are TGTGCCAGCAGCTTTCATACAGGGGGACCCTACAATGAGCAGTTCTTC. It translates to CASSFHTGGPYNEQFF. The chain is built from TRBV11-2 and TRBJ2-1; TRBD1 agrees at 8 bases. The length of the CDR3 is 16 residues. Germline V gives CDR1 SGHAT, CDR2 FQNNGV. The V segment lost 3 bases and the J segment 2 bases; nucleotides outside the gene matches: 6.

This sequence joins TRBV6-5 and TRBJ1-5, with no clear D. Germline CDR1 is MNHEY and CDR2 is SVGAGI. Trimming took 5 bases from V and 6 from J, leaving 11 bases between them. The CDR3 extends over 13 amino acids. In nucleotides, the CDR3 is TGTGCCAGCAGTAATCGGCAAAGTCAGCCCCAGCATTTT. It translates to CASSNRQSQPQHF.

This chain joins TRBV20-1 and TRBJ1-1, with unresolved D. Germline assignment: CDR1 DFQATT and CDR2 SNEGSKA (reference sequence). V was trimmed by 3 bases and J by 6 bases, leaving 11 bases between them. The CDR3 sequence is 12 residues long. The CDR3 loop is CSASSGGAEAFF. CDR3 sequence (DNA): TGCAGTGCTAGTTCCGGTGGGGCTGAAGCTTTCTTT.

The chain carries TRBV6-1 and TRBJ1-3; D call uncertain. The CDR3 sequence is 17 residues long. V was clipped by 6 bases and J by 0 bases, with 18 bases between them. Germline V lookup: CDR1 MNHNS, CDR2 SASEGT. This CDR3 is CASSERPMLSSGNTIYF. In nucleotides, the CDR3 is TGTGCCAGCAGCGAAAGGCCTATGTTAAGCTCTGGAAACACCATATATTTT.

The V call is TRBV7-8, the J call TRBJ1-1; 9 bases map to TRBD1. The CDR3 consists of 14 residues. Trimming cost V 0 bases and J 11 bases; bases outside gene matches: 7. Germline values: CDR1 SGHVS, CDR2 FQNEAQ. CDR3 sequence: CASSLAGQGKTAFF. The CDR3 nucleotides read TGTGCCAGCAGCTTAGCGGGACAGGGAAAAACGGCTTTCTTT.

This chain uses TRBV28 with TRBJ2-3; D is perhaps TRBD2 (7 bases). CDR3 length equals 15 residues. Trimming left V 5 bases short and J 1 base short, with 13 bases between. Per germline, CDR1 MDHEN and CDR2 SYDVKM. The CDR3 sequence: CASSHGGAGTDTQYF. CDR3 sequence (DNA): TGTGCCAGCAGTCATGGGGGGGCAGGCACAGATACGCAGTATTTT.

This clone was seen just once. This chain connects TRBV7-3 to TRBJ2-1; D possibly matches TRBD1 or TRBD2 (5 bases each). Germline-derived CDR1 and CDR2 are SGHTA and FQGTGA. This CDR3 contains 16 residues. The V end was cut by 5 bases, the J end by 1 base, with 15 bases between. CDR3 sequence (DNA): TGTGCCAGCAGCACCGTCGGGACGTCATCCTACAATGAGCAGTTCTTC. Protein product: CASSTVGTSSYNEQFF.

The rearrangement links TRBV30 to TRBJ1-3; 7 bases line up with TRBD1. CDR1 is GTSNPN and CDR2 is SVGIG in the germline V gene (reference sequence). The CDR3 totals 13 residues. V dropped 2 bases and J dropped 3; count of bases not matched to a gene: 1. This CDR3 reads CAWSTGVGNTIYF. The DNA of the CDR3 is TGTGCCTGGAGTACAGGGGTTGGAAACACCATATATTTT.

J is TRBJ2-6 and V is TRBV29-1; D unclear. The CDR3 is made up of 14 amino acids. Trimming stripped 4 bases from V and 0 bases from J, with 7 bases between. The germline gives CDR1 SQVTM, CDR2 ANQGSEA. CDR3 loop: CSVGSSSGANVLTF. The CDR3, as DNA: TGCAGCGTTGGTTCGAGCTCTGGGGCCAACGTCCTGACTTTC.

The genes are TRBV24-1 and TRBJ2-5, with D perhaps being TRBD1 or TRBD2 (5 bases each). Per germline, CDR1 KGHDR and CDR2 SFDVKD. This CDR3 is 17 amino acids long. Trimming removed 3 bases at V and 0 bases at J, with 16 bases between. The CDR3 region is CATSDHPGPTYQETQYF. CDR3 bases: TGTGCCACCAGTGATCACCCGGGACCGACGTACCAAGAGACCCAGTACTTC.

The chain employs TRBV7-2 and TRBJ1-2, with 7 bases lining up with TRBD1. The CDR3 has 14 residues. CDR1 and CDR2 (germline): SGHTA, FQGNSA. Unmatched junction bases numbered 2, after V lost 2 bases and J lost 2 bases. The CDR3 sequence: CASSLLDRNYGYTF. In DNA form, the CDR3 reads TGTGCCAGCAGCTTATTGGACAGGAACTATGGCTACACCTTC.

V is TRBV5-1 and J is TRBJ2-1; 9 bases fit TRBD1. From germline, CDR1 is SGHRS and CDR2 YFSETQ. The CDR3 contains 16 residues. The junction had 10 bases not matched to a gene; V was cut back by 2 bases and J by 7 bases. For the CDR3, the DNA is TGCGCCAGCAGCTTACTCGGGACAGGGTCGGGAAATGAGCAGTTCTTC. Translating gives CASSLLGTGSGNEQFF.

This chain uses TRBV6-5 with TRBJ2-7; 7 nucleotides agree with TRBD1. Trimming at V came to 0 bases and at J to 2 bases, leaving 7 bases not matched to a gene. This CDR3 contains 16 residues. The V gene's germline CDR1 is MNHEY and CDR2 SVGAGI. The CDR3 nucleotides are TGTGCCAGCAGTTACTCGATCCGGGACAGAACCTACGAGCAGTACTTC. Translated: CASSYSIRDRTYEQYF.

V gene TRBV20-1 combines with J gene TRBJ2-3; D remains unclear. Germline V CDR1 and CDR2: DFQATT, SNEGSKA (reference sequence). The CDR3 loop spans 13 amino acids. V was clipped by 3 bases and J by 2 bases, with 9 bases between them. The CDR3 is CSASVKPTDTQYF. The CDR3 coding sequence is TGCAGTGCTAGTGTGAAGCCCACAGATACGCAGTATTTT.

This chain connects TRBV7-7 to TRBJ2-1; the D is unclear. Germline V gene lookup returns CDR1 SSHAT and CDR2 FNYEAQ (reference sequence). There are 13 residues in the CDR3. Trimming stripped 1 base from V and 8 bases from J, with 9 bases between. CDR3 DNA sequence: TGTGCCAGCAGCTTAGTAAGGTACCATGAGCAGTTCTTC. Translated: CASSLVRYHEQFF.

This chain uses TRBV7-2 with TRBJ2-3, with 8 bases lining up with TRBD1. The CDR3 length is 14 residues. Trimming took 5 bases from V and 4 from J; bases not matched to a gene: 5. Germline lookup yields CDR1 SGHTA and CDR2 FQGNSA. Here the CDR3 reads CASSRDRSADTQYF. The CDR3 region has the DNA TGTGCCAGCAGCAGGGACAGGTCAGCAGATACGCAGTATTTT. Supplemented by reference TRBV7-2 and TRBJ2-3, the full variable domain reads GAGVSQSPSNKVTEKGKDVELRCDPISGHTALYWYRQSLGQGLEFLIYFQGNSAPDKSGLPSDRFSAERTGGSVSTLTIQRTQQEDSAVYLCASSRDRSADTQYFGPGTRLTVL.

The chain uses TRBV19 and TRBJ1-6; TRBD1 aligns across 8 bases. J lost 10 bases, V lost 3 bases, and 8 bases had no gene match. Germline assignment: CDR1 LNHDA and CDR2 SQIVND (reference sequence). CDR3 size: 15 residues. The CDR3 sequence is CASSIDRGAESPLHF. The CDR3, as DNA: TGTGCCAGTAGTATCGACAGGGGCGCGGAATCACCCCTCCACTTT.

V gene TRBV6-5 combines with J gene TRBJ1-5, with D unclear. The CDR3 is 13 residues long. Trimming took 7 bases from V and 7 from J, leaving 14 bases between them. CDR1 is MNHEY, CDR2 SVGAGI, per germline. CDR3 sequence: CASTRGSGQPQHF. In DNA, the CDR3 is TGTGCCAGCACCCGCGGTAGCGGGCAGCCCCAGCATTTT.

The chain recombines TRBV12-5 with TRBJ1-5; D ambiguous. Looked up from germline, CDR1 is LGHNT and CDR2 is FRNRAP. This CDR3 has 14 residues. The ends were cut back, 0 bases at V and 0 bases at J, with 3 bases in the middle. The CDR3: CASGLVDSNQPQHF. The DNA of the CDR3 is TGTGCTAGTGGTTTGGTGGATAGCAATCAGCCCCAGCATTTT.

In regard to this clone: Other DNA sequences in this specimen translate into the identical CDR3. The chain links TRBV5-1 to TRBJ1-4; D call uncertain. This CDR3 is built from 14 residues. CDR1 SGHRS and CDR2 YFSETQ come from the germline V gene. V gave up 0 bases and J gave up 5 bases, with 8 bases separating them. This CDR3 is CASSLGPSNEKLFF. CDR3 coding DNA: TGCGCCAGCAGCTTGGGCCCTTCGAATGAAAAACTGTTTTTT.